These 30 T cell receptor beta chains were all obtained from the same sample, sequenced in a study of radiation and T cells in renal cell carcinoma. Time point given: blood 4 weeks post-SBRT, at nephrectomy. Treatment reported: 15 Gy SBRT to primary tumor, nephrectomy 4 weeks later. Clones were sequenced by immunoSEQ multiplex PCR, and TCRdb holds only the in-frame ones, with some missing. The sample yields around 180,000 clones, less than 90% seen once. Sequencing used blood, obtained from a patient whose treatment included radiotherapy and nephrectomy. The source of these receptors is a woman between 45 and 65 years old with renal cell carcinoma.

The J gene is TRBJ1-4, the V gene TRBV9; 7 bases align to TRBD1. Germline V gives CDR1 SGDLS, CDR2 YYNGEE. The CDR3 consists of 14 residues. The trim removed 6 bases at V and 4 bases at J, leaving 6 bases unmatched. DNA for the CDR3: TGTGCCAGCACCACCGGGACAGTTAATGAAAAACTGTTTTTT. It is translated as CASTTGTVNEKLFF.

This chain uses TRBV18 with TRBJ1-2; 7 bases are a match to TRBD1. Germline V CDR1 and CDR2: KGHSH, LQKENI. The V segment lost 5 bases and the J segment 3 bases; nucleotides outside the gene matches: 9. The CDR3 spans 15 residues. The CDR3 nucleotides are TGTGCCAGCTCAGAGAACGCAGGGGGTTACTATGGCTACACCTTC. Its protein is CASSENAGGYYGYTF.

V is TRBV10-3 and J is TRBJ2-3, with 7 bases matching TRBD1. The CDR3 runs to 13 residues. V shed 10 bases and J 2 bases; nucleotides not matched to a gene: 6. Germline CDR1 ENHRY, CDR2 SYGVKD. CDR3 DNA sequence: TGTGCCACGGGGACAGAAACCACAGATACGCAGTATTTT. Translated: CATGTETTDTQYF.

The J gene is TRBJ2-5, the V gene TRBV4-2; 9 bases fit TRBD2. This CDR3 has 17 residues. Trimming removed 4 bases from V and 0 bases from J; junction bases left unmatched: 9. In germline, CDR1 is LGHNA, CDR2 YNFKEQ. In DNA, the CDR3 is TGTGCCAGCAGCCGGGTTGGGGCTAGCGGGGACCAAGAGACCCAGTACTTC. Translated, it gives CASSRVGASGDQETQYF.

Details on this clone: This sample also contains other DNA sequences that code for the same CDR3. The rearrangement uses TRBV9 and TRBJ1-3, with D uncertain. The germline V gene has CDR1 SGDLS and CDR2 YYNGEE. V shed 0 bases and J shed 0 bases, with 7 bases lying between them. The CDR3 runs to 15 residues. The CDR3 reads CASSVVADSGNTIYF. CDR3 DNA: TGTGCCAGCAGCGTAGTGGCAGACTCTGGAAACACCATATATTTT.

The rearrangement uses TRBV7-9 and TRBJ1-4; 8 bases are a match to TRBD1. With V trimmed by 3 bases and J by 8 bases, 5 bases remained unmatched. In germline, CDR1 is SEHNR, CDR2 FQNEAQ (reference sequence). CDR3 length equals 14 residues. Written as DNA, the CDR3 is TGTGCCAGCAGCTTCCAGGGGGCAAGGGAAAAACTGTTTTTT. Amino acids: CASSFQGAREKLFF. Based on the CDR3 plus reference TRBV7-9 and TRBJ1-4, the full variable domain is DTGVSQNPRHKITKRGQNVTFRCDPISEHNRLYWYRQTLGQGPEFLTYFQNEAQLEKSRLLSDRFSAERPKGSFSTLEIQRTEQGDSAMYLCASSFQGAREKLFFGSGTQLSVL.

This chain uses TRBV4-2 with TRBJ1-2, with 8 bases lining up with TRBD1. Germline CDR1 and CDR2: LGHNA and YNFKEQ. The CDR3 sequence is 17 residues long. J gave up 2 bases and V 4 bases, and 12 bases lay outside the gene matches. The CDR3 DNA reads as TGTGCCAGCAGCCCCGCGAGACAGGGGCTAGACAACTATGGCTACACCTTC. It is translated as CASSPARQGLDNYGYTF.

The table lists this clone with a count of one. This chain joins TRBV12-5 and TRBJ2-5, with D possibly TRBD2 on 6 matching bases. V shed 6 bases and J shed 5 bases, with 16 bases lying between them. The V gene's germline CDR1 is LGHNT and CDR2 FRNRAP. CDR3 size: 14 residues. As DNA, the CDR3 is TGTGCTAGTGGGGCCACGGGGGTTAGGGAGACCCAGTACTTC. Translation: CASGATGVRETQYF. Full variable domain (remainder filled in from reference TRBV12-5 and TRBJ2-5): DARVTQTPRHKVTEMGQEVTMRCQPILGHNTVFWYRQTMMQGLELLAYFRNRAPLDDSGMPKDRFSAEMPDATLATLKIQPSEPRDSAVYFCASGATGVRETQYFGPGTRLLVL.

For this clone: At one boundary the junction diverges from the germline segment, which might be a read error. This chain joins TRBV7-8 and TRBJ1-6; D is unclear. Per germline, CDR1 SGHVS and CDR2 FQNEAQ. The CDR3 totals 16 residues. CDR3 loop: CASNLVVRTYNSPLHF. CDR3 DNA sequence: TGTGCCAGCAACTTAGTTGTGCGCACTTATAATTCACCCCTCCACTTT. The entire variable domain, with the rest obtained from reference TRBV7-8 and TRBJ1-6, is as follows: GAGVSQSPRYKVAKRGQDVALRCDPISGHVSLFWYQQALGQGPEFLTYFQNEAQLDKSGLPSDRFFAERPEGSVSTLKIQRTQQEDSAVYLCASNLVVRTYNSPLHFGNGTRLTVT.

V gene TRBV9 combines with J gene TRBJ1-2; tentatively, D is TRBD1 (5 bases). Germline V lookup: CDR1 SGDLS, CDR2 YYNGEE. CDR3 length equals 14 residues. Trimming removed 0 bases at V and 8 bases at J, with 14 bases between. The CDR3 is CASSVAEGREGYTF. As DNA, the CDR3 is TGTGCCAGCAGCGTAGCCGAGGGGCGGGAAGGCTACACCTTC.

The chain couples TRBV7-6 to TRBJ2-7, with D unresolved. V gave up 5 bases and J gave up 5 bases, with 16 bases separating them. The CDR3 is 14 residues long. Per the germline V gene, CDR1 is SGHVS and CDR2 is FNYEAQ. The CDR3 protein is CASSPLSSFNEQYF. In DNA form, the CDR3 reads TGTGCCAGCAGCCCTTTGTCCAGTTTCAACGAGCAGTACTTC.

Only one count was recorded for this clone. CDR3 sequence: CASSPGRSNQPQHF. In nucleotides, the CDR3 is TGTGCCAGCAGCCCCGGACGGTCAAATCAGCCCCAGCATTTT. This chain joins TRBV7-2 and TRBJ1-5, with D uncertain. Trimming shortened V by 5 bases and J by 4 bases, and 12 bases separated the two germline ends. The CDR3 is made up of 14 amino acids. Germline lookup yields CDR1 SGHTA and CDR2 FQGNSA.

The gene calls are TRBV9 and TRBJ2-5; tentative D call: TRBD2 (5 bases). This CDR3 contains 18 residues. CDR1 and CDR2 (germline): SGDLS, YYNGEE. V was clipped by 0 bases and J by 1 base, with 19 bases between them. The CDR3 coding sequence is TGTGCCAGCAGCGTAGGGACTCAATCCCGAAGACTCCAAGAGACCCAGTACTTC. Its translation: CASSVGTQSRRLQETQYF.

This chain connects TRBV10-2 to TRBJ2-3, with 12 positions matching TRBD2. The CDR3 spans 16 residues. Germline CDR1 and CDR2: WSHSY and SAAADI. Trimming removed 4 bases from V and 6 bases from J; junction bases left unmatched: 8. CDR3 nucleotide sequence: TGCGCCAGCAGTGGCTCACTAGCGGGGGGACTTGATACGCAGTATTTT. It codes for CASSGSLAGGLDTQYF.

This rearrangement joins TRBV4-1 to TRBJ1-2; 8 nucleotides line up with TRBD1. CDR1 is MGHRA, CDR2 YSYEKL, per germline. Trimming took 0 bases from V and 4 from J; bases not matched to a gene: 7. The CDR3 sequence is 16 residues long. The CDR3 here is CASSQEIADRAYGYTF. CDR3 in DNA: TGCGCCAGCAGCCAAGAAATAGCGGACAGGGCCTATGGCTACACCTTC.

This sequence joins TRBV5-1 and TRBJ2-1; D gene uncertain. CDR3 length: 14 amino acids. Germline CDR1 SGHRS, CDR2 YFSETQ. V lost 0 bases, J lost 5 bases, and 9 bases lay in between. This CDR3 reads CASSLDPDDNEQFF. The DNA of the CDR3 is TGCGCCAGCAGCTTGGATCCCGACGACAATGAGCAGTTCTTC.

The chain recombines TRBV29-1 with TRBJ2-5; 7 bases map to TRBD1. TRBJ2-7 explains the end of the DNA better; the J call may be wrong. The germline CDR1 and CDR2 sequences are SQVTM and ANQGSEA. The CDR3 has 11 residues. The CDR3 DNA reads TGCAGCGCACGACAGGGCTACGAGCAGTACTTC. Translated: CSARQGYEQYF.

The chain combines TRBV2 with TRBJ1-2; D is perhaps TRBD1 (5 bases). Germline V gene lookup returns CDR1 SNHLY and CDR2 FYNNEI. Trimming removed 9 bases at V and 7 bases at J, with 18 bases between. CDR3 length: 13 amino acids. This CDR3 reads CASEGLTWAGYTF. The CDR3, as DNA: TGTGCCAGTGAGGGGCTTACTTGGGCTGGCTACACCTTC. The full variable domain, rest sourced from reference TRBV2 and TRBJ1-2, is EPEVTQTPSHQVTQMGQEVILRCVPISNHLYFYWYRQILGQKVEFLVSFYNNEISEKSEIFDDQFSVERPDGSNFTLKIRSTKLEDSAMYFCASEGLTWAGYTFGSGTRLTVV.

There are a few counts of this clone. V usage is TRBV2 and J usage is TRBJ1-3; 10 bases map to TRBD1. This CDR3 comprises 17 residues. Losses at the gene ends were 6 bases for V and 2 bases for J; bases not matched to a gene: 10. CDR1 is SNHLY, CDR2 FYNNEI, per germline. CDR3 sequence reads: CASSLLPDRGPGNTIYF. CDR3 nucleotide sequence: TGTGCCAGCAGCCTCCTCCCCGACAGGGGGCCTGGAAACACCATATATTTT.

The chain uses TRBV30 and TRBJ1-1; no clear D. Trimming pared 0 bases from V and 4 bases from J, leaving 15 bases between. CDR1 is GTSNPN, CDR2 SVGIG, per germline (reference sequence). CDR3 length: 15 residues. The CDR3 DNA reads TGTGCCTGGAGTGTACGTCTAGGGCCGGGCACTGAAGCTTTCTTT. It is translated as CAWSVRLGPGTEAFF.

J is TRBJ1-1 and V is TRBV4-1, with TRBD1 as a possible D gene (5 bases). CDR1 and CDR2 from the germline V gene are MGHRA and YSYEKL. CDR3 size: 16 residues. Trimming left V 6 bases short and J 0 bases short, with 17 bases between. CDR3 loop: CASRQPGRTLNTEAFF. DNA for the CDR3: TGCGCCAGCAGACAGCCGGGACGGACTTTGAACACTGAAGCTTTCTTT.

This chain connects TRBV2 to TRBJ2-2; 11 bases map to TRBD1. After removal of 7 bases from V and 3 bases from J, the junction contained 4 bases not matched to a gene. The CDR3 is 15 amino acids. Germline V gene sequence: CDR1 SNHLY, CDR2 FYNNEI. This CDR3 reads CASTRTGGHTGELFF. CDR3 DNA: TGTGCCAGCACTCGGACAGGGGGCCACACCGGGGAGCTGTTTTTT.

This clone was observed a few times. The chain uses TRBV6-1 and TRBJ1-1; D gene unclear. CDR1 is MNHNS and CDR2 is SASEGT in the germline V gene. This CDR3 is built from 14 residues. Trimming stripped 2 bases from V and 4 bases from J, with 11 bases between. The CDR3 sequence is CASSEQVGSTEAFF. CDR3 nucleotide sequence: TGTGCCAGCAGTGAACAGGTGGGGTCCACTGAAGCTTTCTTT.

The CDR3 bases are TGTGCCAGCAGCTTAGCCCTAGGGCGGGGATCCTACAATGAGCAGTTCTTC. This codes for CASSLALGRGSYNEQFF. The chain employs TRBV7-6 and TRBJ2-1; perhaps TRBD2 as D (6 bases). V was shortened by 0 bases and J by 1 base, with 13 bases between the two germline ends. CDR1 is SGHVS and CDR2 is FNYEAQ in the germline V gene. The CDR3 is made up of 17 amino acids.

The rearrangement links TRBV4-3 to TRBJ1-3; TRBD1 matches 8 bases. CDR3 length: 16 amino acids. The ends lost 2 bases at V and 4 bases at J; junction bases unmatched: 7. CDR1 and CDR2 (germline): LGHNA, YSLEER. This CDR3 is CASSQTRQGSGNTIYF. CDR3 bases: TGCGCCAGCAGCCAAACGCGACAGGGGTCCGGAAACACCATATATTTT.

The J gene is TRBJ2-3, the V gene TRBV5-8; D unclear. Germline V lookup: CDR1 SGHTS, CDR2 YDEGEE. The CDR3 covers 18 residues. With 0 bases removed from V and 8 bases from J, the gap between germline ends came to 25 bases. In DNA form, the CDR3 reads TGTGCCAGCAGCTTGGGACATTATCAGGCCGTAGGGTACGGTACGCAGTATTTT. Translated: CASSLGHYQAVGYGTQYF.

The rearrangement uses TRBV7-2 and TRBJ1-2, with D possibly matching TRBD1 (6 bases). From germline, CDR1 is SGHTA and CDR2 FQGNSA. Trimming stripped 5 bases from V and 4 bases from J, with 11 bases between. This CDR3 is built from 13 residues. CDR3 protein: CASSLDRTYGYTF. The CDR3 region has the DNA TGTGCCAGCAGCCTCGACAGGACCTATGGCTACACCTTC.

This chain connects TRBV5-1 to TRBJ2-7, with D uncertain. CDR3 length: 14 amino acids. Between the trimmed V and J ends, which lost 0 bases and 5 bases, there was a span of 12 bases. CDR1 SGHRS and CDR2 YFSETQ come from the germline V gene. The CDR3 coding sequence is TGCGCCAGCAGCTTGGCAATCGGAGTTGACGAGCAGTACTTC. Its protein product is CASSLAIGVDEQYF.

This rearrangement joins TRBV15 to TRBJ2-7; D is perhaps TRBD2 (5 bases). Trimming cost V 0 bases and J 3 bases, with 12 bases left between them. This CDR3 has 15 amino acids. Per germline, CDR1 LNHNV and CDR2 YYDKDF (reference sequence). The CDR3 spells CATSRDRRGNYEQYF. CDR3 coding DNA: TGTGCCACCAGCAGAGATCGAAGAGGGAACTACGAGCAGTACTTC.

V and J are TRBV13 and TRBJ2-1, with D perhaps TRBD1 (6 bases). This CDR3 contains 15 residues. Germline V gene sequence: CDR1 PRHDT, CDR2 FYEKMQ (reference sequence). Deletions cut 5 bases from V and 4 bases from J, with 15 bases between. The CDR3 spells CASSPSRDIYNEQFF. The CDR3 coding sequence is TGTGCCAGCAGCCCGTCCCGGGACATTTACAATGAGCAGTTCTTC. Combining the CDR3 with reference TRBV13 and TRBJ2-1 gives the whole variable domain AAGVIQSPRHLIKEKRETATLKCYPIPRHDTVYWYQQGPGQDPQFLISFYEKMQSDKGSIPDRFSAQQFSDYHSELNMSSLELGDSALYFCASSPSRDIYNEQFFGPGTRLTVL.